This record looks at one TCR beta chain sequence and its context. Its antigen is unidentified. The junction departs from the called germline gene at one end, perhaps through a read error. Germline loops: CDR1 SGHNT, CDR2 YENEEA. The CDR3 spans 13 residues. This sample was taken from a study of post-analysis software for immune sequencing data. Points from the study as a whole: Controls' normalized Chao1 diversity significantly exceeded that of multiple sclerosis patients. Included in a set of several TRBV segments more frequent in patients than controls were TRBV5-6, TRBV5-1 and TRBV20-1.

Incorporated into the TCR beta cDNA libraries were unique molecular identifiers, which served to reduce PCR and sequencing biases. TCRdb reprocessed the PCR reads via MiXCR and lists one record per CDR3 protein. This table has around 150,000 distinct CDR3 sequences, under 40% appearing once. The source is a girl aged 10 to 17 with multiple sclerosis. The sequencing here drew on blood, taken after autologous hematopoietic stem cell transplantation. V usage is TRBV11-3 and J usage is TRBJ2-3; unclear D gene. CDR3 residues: CGSSPLGTDTQYF. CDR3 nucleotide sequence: TGTGGCAGCAGCCCGTTAGGCACAGATACGCAGTATTTT.